Listed below are T cell receptor beta chains from one sample, sequenced in a study of blood T cell repertoires in COVID-19. Here immunoSEQ multiplex PCR was the method, and the copy in TCRdb shows in-frame clones only, minus some. Of some 78,000 clones in the sample, approximately 91% are singletons; the top ten hold 10% to 15%. Sequenced input: peripheral blood. The source of these receptors is a man in his 70s with active or convalescent COVID-19. The CDR3 runs from the conserved cysteine through the conserved F or W. The D gene is left open where the match is weak. The size of a clone is reported for some rows only, either as once, few or many, or as a class for expanded clones.

V	size	length	J	D	CDR3	DNA
TRBV3-1/TRBV3-2	-	16	TRBJ1-2	TRBD1	CASSQSMDRSSYGYTF	TGTGCCAGCAGCCAATCTATGGACAGGTCCTCCTATGGCTACACCTTC
TRBV7-2	-	19	TRBJ2-3	-	CASSRYYVGPSSSTDTQYF	TGTGCCAGCAGCCGCTATTACGTAGGGCCTAGCAGTAGCACAGATACGCAGTATTTT
TRBV12-3/TRBV12-4	-	13	TRBJ1-1	-	CASSLGVGTEAFF	TGTGCCAGCAGCCTAGGGGTTGGGACTGAAGCTTTCTTT
TRBV19	-	17	TRBJ1-1	-	CASRTGFQRSMNTEAFF	TGTGCCAGTAGAACAGGGTTTCAGCGGTCTATGAACACTGAAGCTTTCTTT
TRBV6-1	-	14	TRBJ1-2	-	CASSESGLNYGYTF	TGTGCCAGCAGTGAATCAGGGCTTAACTATGGCTACACCTTC
TRBV5-6	-	14	TRBJ2-7	TRBD1	CASSFKTGGIEQYF	TGTGCCAGCAGCTTCAAGACAGGGGGCATCGAGCAGTACTTC
TRBV9	-	18	TRBJ2-2	TRBD1	CASSVDFSGQVTTGELFF	TGTGCCAGCAGCGTAGATTTTTCGGGACAGGTGACCACCGGGGAGCTGTTTTTT
TRBV19	-	15	TRBJ2-7	TRBD2	CASSTLAGASYEQYF	TGTGCCAGTAGTACCCTAGCGGGGGCCTCCTACGAGCAGTACTTC
TRBV11-2	-	18	TRBJ1-4	-	CASSLNVDAGYVREKLFF	TGTGCCAGCAGCTTAAATGTTGACGCGGGTTATGTTAGAGAAAAACTGTTTTTT
TRBV6-5	-	14	TRBJ1-2	-	CASSYLGQQNGYTF	TGTGCCAGCAGTTATTTGGGACAACAGAATGGCTACACCTTC
TRBV28	-	15	TRBJ1-4	-	CASRRRTTTNEKLFF	TGTGCCAGCCGACGTCGGACAACAACTAATGAAAAACTGTTTTTT
TRBV7-8	-	14	TRBJ2-3	-	CASSPLQGTDTQYF	TGTGCCAGCAGCCCTCTACAGGGCACAGATACGCAGTATTTT
TRBV6-2/TRBV6-3	-	12	TRBJ2-5	-	CASSYPPETQYF	TGTGCCAGCAGTTACCCCCCGGAGACCCAGTACTTC
TRBV7-2	-	15	TRBJ1-1	TRBD1	CASSAAGTGNTEAFF	TGTGCCAGCAGCGCCGCCGGGACAGGGAACACTGAAGCTTTCTTT
TRBV28	-	15	TRBJ1-6	-	CASSLPGPGGSPLHF	TGTGCCAGCAGTTTGCCGGGACCGGGGGGTTCACCCCTCCACTTT
TRBV14	-	17	TRBJ1-3	TRBD1	CASSLRQGAISGNTIYF	TGTGCCAGCAGCCTGCGACAGGGGGCCATCTCTGGAAACACCATATATTTT
TRBV2	-	18	TRBJ2-1	TRBD2	CASSALTSGGGSYNEQFF	TGTGCCAGCAGCGCCTTGACTAGCGGGGGGGGCTCCTACAATGAGCAGTTCTTC
TRBV30	once	14	TRBJ1-6	TRBD1	CAWRTWQGASPLHF	TGTGCCTGGAGGACCTGGCAGGGGGCTTCACCCCTCCACTTT
TRBV7-9	-	19	TRBJ2-1	TRBD2	CASSLNPLLAGVDYNEQFF	TGTGCCAGCAGCTTAAATCCCCTCTTAGCGGGGGTCGACTACAATGAGCAGTTCTTC
TRBV24-1	-	14	TRBJ2-1	-	CATSPDRTYNEQFF	TGTGCCACCAGCCCGGACAGAACCTACAATGAGCAGTTCTTC
TRBV3-1/TRBV3-2	-	14	TRBJ1-2	-	CASSQDEGETGYTF	TGTGCCAGCAGCCAAGATGAGGGGGAAACTGGCTACACCTTC
TRBV7-9	-	14	TRBJ2-5	TRBD1	CASSPRQGQETQYF	TGTGCCAGCAGCCCCCGACAGGGCCAAGAGACCCAGTACTTC
TRBV7-6	-	13	TRBJ1-5	TRBD1	CASSRGRNQPQHF	TGTGCCAGCAGTAGGGGGCGGAATCAGCCCCAGCATTTT
TRBV5-6	-	13	TRBJ2-7	-	CASSLVASYEQYF	TGTGCCAGCAGCTTGGTAGCATCCTACGAGCAGTACTTC
TRBV25-1	-	17	TRBJ1-1	TRBD1	CASSEWGDSPMNTEAFF	TGTGCCAGCAGTGAATGGGGGGACAGCCCTATGAACACTGAAGCTTTCTTT
TRBV6-5	-	15	TRBJ2-7	TRBD1	CASSPYGTGFFEQYF	TGTGCCAGCAGTCCCTACGGGACAGGGTTCTTCGAGCAGTACTTC
TRBV2	few	16	TRBJ1-6	TRBD1	CASSNPGQGRDSPLHF	TGTGCCAGCAGTAACCCGGGACAGGGGAGGGATTCACCCCTCCACTTT
TRBV19	few	15	TRBJ1-2	TRBD1	CASSPLTGTAYGYTF	TGTGCCAGTAGTCCCCTTACCGGGACAGCCTATGGCTACACCTTC